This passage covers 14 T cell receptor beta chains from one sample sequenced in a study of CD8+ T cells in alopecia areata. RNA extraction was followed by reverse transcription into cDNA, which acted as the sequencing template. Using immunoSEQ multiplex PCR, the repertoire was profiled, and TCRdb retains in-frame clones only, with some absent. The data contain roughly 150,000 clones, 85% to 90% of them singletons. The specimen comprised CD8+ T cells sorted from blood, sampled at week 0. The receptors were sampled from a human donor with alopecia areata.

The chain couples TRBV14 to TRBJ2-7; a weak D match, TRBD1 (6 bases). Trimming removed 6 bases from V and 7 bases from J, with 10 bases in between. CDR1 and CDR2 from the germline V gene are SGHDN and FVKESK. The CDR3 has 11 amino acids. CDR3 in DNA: TGTGCCAGCAGTCTAGGGACAGAGCAGTACTTC. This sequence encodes CASSLGTEQYF.

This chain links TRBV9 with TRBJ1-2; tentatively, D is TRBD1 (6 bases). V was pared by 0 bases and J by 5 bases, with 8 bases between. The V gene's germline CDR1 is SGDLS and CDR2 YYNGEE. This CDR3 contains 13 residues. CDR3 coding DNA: TGTGCCAGCAGCGTAGGGACAGAGTATGGCTACACCTTC. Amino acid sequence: CASSVGTEYGYTF.

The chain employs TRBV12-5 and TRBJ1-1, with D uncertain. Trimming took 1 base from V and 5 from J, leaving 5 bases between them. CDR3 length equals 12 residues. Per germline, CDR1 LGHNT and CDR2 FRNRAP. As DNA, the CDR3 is TGTGCTAGTGGTTTGGGTGGGACTGAAGCTTTCTTT. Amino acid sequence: CASGLGGTEAFF.

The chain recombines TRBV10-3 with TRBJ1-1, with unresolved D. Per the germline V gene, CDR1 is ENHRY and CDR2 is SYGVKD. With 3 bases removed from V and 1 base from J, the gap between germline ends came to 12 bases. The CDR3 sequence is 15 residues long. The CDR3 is CAISEEPIPNTEAFF. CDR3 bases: TGTGCCATCAGTGAAGAACCCATACCGAACACTGAAGCTTTCTTT.

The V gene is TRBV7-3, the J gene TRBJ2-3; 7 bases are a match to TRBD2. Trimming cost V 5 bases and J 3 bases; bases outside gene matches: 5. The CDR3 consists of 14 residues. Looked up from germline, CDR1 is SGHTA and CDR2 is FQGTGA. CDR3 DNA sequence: TGTGCCAGCAGCCCAAGAGCGGGGACAGATACGCAGTATTTT. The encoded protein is CASSPRAGTDTQYF.

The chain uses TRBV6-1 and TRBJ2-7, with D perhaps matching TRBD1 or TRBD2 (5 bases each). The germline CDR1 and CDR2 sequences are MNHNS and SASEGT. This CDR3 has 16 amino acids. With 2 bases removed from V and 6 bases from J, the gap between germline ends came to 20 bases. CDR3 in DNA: TGTGCCAGCAGTGAACTAGGGACGGCGGCCCACCTCGAGCAGTACTTC. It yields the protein CASSELGTAAHLEQYF.

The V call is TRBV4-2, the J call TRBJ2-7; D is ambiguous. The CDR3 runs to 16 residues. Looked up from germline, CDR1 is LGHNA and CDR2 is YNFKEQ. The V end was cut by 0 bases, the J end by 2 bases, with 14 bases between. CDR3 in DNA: TGTGCCAGCAGCCAAGACCGAGACTTGGCGGCCTACGAGCAGTACTTC. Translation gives CASSQDRDLAAYEQYF.

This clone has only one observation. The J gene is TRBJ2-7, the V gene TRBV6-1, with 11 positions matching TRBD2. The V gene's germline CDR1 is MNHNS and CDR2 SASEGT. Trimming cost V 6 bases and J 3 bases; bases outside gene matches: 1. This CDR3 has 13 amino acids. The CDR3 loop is CASSGTSGYEQYF. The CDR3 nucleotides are TGTGCCAGCAGCGGGACTAGCGGCTACGAGCAGTACTTC.

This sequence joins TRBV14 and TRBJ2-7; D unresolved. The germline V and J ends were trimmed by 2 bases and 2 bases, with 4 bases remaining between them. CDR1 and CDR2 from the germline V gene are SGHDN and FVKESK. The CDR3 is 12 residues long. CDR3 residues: CASSQYPYEQYF. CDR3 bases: TGTGCCAGCAGCCAATATCCCTACGAGCAGTACTTC.

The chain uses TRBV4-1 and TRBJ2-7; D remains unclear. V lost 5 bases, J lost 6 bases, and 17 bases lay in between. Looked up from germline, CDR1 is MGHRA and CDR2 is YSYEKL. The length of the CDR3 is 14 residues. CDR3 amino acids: CASSDSRPTSEQYF. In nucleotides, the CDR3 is TGCGCCAGCAGCGACTCCCGGCCCACGAGCGAGCAGTACTTC.

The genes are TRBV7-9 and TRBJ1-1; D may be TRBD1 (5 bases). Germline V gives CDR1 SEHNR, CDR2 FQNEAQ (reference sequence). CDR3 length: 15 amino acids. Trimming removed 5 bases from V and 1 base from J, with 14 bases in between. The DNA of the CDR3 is TGTGCCAGCAGCCCCCCCTGGGACGGGAACACTGAAGCTTTCTTT. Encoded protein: CASSPPWDGNTEAFF.

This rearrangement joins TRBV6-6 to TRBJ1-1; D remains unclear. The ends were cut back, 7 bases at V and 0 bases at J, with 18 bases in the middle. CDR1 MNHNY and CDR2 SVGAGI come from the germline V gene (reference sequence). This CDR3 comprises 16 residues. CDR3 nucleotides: TGTGCCAGCAATGACCCCTCCGGGGAAATGAACACTGAAGCTTTCTTT. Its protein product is CASNDPSGEMNTEAFF.

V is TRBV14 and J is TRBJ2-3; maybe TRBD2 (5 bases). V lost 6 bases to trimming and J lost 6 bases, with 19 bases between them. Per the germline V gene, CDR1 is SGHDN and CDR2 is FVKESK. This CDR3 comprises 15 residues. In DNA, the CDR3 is TGTGCCAGCAGGCATTCTAGCCGGCTTGCGGATACGCAGTATTTT. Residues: CASRHSSRLADTQYF.

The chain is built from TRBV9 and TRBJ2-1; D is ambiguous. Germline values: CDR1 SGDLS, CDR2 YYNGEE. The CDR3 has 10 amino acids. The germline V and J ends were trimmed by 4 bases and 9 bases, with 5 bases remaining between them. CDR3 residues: CASSSTEQFF. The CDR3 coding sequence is TGTGCCAGCAGCTCGACTGAGCAGTTCTTC.